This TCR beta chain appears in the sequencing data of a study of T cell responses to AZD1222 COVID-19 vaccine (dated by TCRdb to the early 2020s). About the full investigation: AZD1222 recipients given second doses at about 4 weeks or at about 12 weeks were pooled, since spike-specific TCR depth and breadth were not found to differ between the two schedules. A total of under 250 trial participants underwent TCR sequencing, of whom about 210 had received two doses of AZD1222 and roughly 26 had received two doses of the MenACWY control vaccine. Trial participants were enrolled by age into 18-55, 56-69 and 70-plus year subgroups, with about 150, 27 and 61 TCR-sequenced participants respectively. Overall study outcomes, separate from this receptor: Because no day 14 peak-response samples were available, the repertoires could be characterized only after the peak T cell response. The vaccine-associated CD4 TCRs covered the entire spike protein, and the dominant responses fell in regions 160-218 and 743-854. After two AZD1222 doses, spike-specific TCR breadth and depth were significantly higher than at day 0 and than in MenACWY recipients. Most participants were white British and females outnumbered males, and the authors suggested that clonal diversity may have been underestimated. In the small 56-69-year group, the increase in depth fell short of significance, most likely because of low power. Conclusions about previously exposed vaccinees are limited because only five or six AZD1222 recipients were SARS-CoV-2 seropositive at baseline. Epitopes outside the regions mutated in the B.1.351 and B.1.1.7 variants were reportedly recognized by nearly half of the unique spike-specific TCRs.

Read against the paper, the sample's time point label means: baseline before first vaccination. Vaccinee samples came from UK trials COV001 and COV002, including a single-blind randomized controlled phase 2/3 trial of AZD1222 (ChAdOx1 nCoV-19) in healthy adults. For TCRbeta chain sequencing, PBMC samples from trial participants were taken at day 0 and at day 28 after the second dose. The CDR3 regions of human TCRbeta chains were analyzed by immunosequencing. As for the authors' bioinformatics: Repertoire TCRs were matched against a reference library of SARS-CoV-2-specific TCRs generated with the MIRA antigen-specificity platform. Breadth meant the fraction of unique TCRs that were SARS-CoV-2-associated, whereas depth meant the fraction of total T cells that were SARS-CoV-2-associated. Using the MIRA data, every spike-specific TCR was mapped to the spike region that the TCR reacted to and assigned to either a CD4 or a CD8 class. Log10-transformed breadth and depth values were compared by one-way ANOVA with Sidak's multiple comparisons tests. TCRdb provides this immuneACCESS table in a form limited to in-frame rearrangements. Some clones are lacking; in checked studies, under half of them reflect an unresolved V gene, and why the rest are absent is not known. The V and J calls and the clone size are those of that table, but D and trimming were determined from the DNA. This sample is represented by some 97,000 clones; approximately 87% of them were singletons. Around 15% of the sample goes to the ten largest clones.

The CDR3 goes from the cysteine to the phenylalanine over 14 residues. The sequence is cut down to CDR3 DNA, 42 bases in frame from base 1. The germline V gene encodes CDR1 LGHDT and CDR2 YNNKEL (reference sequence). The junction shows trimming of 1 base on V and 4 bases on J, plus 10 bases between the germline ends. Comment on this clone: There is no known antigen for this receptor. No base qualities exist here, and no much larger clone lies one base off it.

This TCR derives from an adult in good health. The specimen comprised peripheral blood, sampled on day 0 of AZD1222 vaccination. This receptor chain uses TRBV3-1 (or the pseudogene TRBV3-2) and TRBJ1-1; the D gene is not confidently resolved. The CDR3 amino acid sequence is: CASSQGNLVTEAFF. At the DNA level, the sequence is TGTGCCAGCAGCCAAGGAAACTTGGTCACTGAAGCTTTCTTT.